These T cell receptor beta chains were read from a single sample in a study of cytomegalovirus exposure and HLA in healthy donors. Measured with immunoSEQ multiplex PCR; TCRdb has only the in-frame clones, and not every one. The sample shows 100,000 to 120,000 clones, roughly 80% of them seen only once. The sequencing input was PBMCs. These receptors came from a woman aged 40 to 55 in good health and CMV-seropositive. Both conserved end residues are part of each CDR3. D genes are given only for firm matches. Size is stated for part of the rows, as once, few or many counts, or as a class when the clone is expanded.

CDR3nt | CDR3aa | abundance | v_gene | d_gene | j_gene
TGTGCCAGCAGCCAGGGGCAGGGGGAGCAGTACTTC | CASSQGQGEQYF | . | TRBV7-3 | . | TRBJ2-7
TGTGCCAGCAGCGGGGAGGGGGATACGCAGTATTTT | CASSGEGDTQYF | . | TRBV5-4 | TRBD2 | TRBJ2-3
TGTGCCAGCAGTCCTTCTACCGGGGTCTATGGCTACACCTTC | CASSPSTGVYGYTF | many | TRBV7-9 | . | TRBJ1-2
TGCGCCAGCAGCTCGTCCCGACTAGCGGGGGTGCCGGGGAGCCGGACCCAGTACTTC | CASSSSRLAGVPGSRTQYF | . | TRBV5-1 | TRBD2 | TRBJ2-5
TGTGCCAGCAGCTCCCCTTCCGGGACAGAAACTAGCAATCAGCCCCAGCATTTT | CASSSPSGTETSNQPQHF | . | TRBV7-2 | TRBD1 | TRBJ1-5
TGTGCCAGCAGTGGGACAGGGGAAGACCAGCCCCAGCATTTT | CASSGTGEDQPQHF | . | TRBV2 | TRBD1 | TRBJ1-5
TGCAGCGTTGAGGAGGGAAAACTGTTTTTT | CSVEEGKLFF | . | TRBV29-1 | . | TRBJ1-4
TGCGCCAGCAGCTTGGCTCCGGCGGACAGGGGACACAATGAGCAGTTCTTC | CASSLAPADRGHNEQFF | once | TRBV5-1 | TRBD1 | TRBJ2-1
TGTGCCAGCAGCCCACGGACTAGCCCATCCTACAATGAGCAGTTCTTC | CASSPRTSPSYNEQFF | . | TRBV7-9 | TRBD2 | TRBJ2-1
TGTGCCAGCAGTTGGGGGACAGTGGGGAGTTCACCCCTCCACTTT | CASSWGTVGSSPLHF | . | TRBV2 | TRBD1 | TRBJ1-6
TGTGCCAGCAGCTTAGCTGGTCGAGTAACCCAGTACTTC | CASSLAGRVTQYF | once | TRBV7-2 | . | TRBJ2-5
TGTGCCAGCAGCCCGAGGGCCCTGCGGGGCTACACCTTC | CASSPRALRGYTF | . | TRBV7-9 | . | TRBJ1-2
TGTGCCAGCAGCCAAGAAGGGGCAGACTATGGCTACACCTTC | CASSQEGADYGYTF | . | TRBV4-2 | . | TRBJ1-2
TGTGCCAGCAGCCCGGTTATGTACACTGAAGCTTTCTTT | CASSPVMYTEAFF | once | TRBV7-6 | . | TRBJ1-1
TGTGCCAGCAGCCTCAACGCCGGGGATATCAGCTATGGCTACACCTTC | CASSLNAGDISYGYTF | . | TRBV7-9 | . | TRBJ1-2
TGTGCCAGCAGTTCAGACGCAGGGGGCTCCCCTCAGTACTTC | CASSSDAGGSPQYF | . | TRBV28 | TRBD1 | TRBJ2-4
TGTGCCAGCAGCTTAGCGTGGACTAGCGGGTATAGCTCCTACAATGAGCAGTTCTTC | CASSLAWTSGYSSYNEQFF | few | TRBV7-6 | TRBD2 | TRBJ2-1
TGTGCCAGCAGCTTAGGACAGGGGGCCGTTCAGCCCCAGCATTTT | CASSLGQGAVQPQHF | . | TRBV7-9 | TRBD1 | TRBJ1-5
TGTGCCAGCAGCTTTTCTACTAGCGGGTACAATGAGCAGTTCTTC | CASSFSTSGYNEQFF | once | TRBV7-2 | TRBD2 | TRBJ2-1
TGCGCCAGCAGCCCCCGAGGTAGCGGCAATGAGCAGTTCTTC | CASSPRGSGNEQFF | . | TRBV4-1 | . | TRBJ2-1
TGCGCCAGCAGCCGCCGGACAGAATATAGCAATCAGCCCCAGCATTTT | CASSRRTEYSNQPQHF | . | TRBV4-1 | . | TRBJ1-5
TGCAGCGTTGATGAGAGGGGAGGCAGCAAATTTAACTATGGCTACACCTTC | CSVDERGGSKFNYGYTF | few | TRBV29-1 | . | TRBJ1-2
TGTGCCAGCAGATGGTCCGGACTAGCGGACGTTAAGCAGTTCTTC | CASRWSGLADVKQFF | . | TRBV28 | TRBD2 | TRBJ2-1
TGTGCCAGCAGTGACGTTTGGTGGGCAATGAATCAGCCCCAGCATTTT | CASSDVWWAMNQPQHF | few | TRBV2 | . | TRBJ1-5
TGTGCCAGCAGACCTGGGACAGGGAAGACTAGAGGAACAGATACGCAGTATTTT | CASRPGTGKTRGTDTQYF | . | TRBV28 | TRBD1 | TRBJ2-3
TGTGCCATCAGTGAGTCGGGACTAGATGTAGGTGAGCAGTTCTTC | CAISESGLDVGEQFF | . | TRBV10-3 | TRBD2 | TRBJ2-1
TGTGCCAGCTCAAGCGGAAGCACAGATACGCAGTATTTT | CASSSGSTDTQYF | . | TRBV5-4 | . | TRBJ2-3
TGTGCCAGCAGATTCGGGGGGGGGTCAGATACGCAGTATTTT | CASRFGGGSDTQYF | few | TRBV11-3 | TRBD2 | TRBJ2-3
TGTGCCAGTAGTATAAGGGATGCGGGGAGCTCCTACAATGAGCAGTTCTTC | CASSIRDAGSSYNEQFF | . | TRBV19 | . | TRBJ2-1
TGTGCCAGTAGTCCCCGACAGGGGATAGGGCCTAAGGATCAGCCCCAGCATTTT | CASSPRQGIGPKDQPQHF | . | TRBV19 | TRBD1 | TRBJ1-5
TGCGCCAGCAGCTCCCAATGGGGAGGCCGGGATAGCAATCAGCCCCAGCATTTT | CASSSQWGGRDSNQPQHF | . | TRBV4-1 | . | TRBJ1-5
TGTGCCAGCAGCTTGCGAGACAGGCCAGAAAGGGGCAATGAGCAGTTCTTC | CASSLRDRPERGNEQFF | few | TRBV5-5 | . | TRBJ2-1
TGTGCCAGCAAAGGACAGGGAAATCAGCCCCAGCATTTT | CASKGQGNQPQHF | few | TRBV28 | TRBD1 | TRBJ1-5